This T cell receptor (beta chain) was identified in a study of blood T cell repertoires in COVID-19. Using immunoSEQ multiplex PCR, the repertoire was profiled, and TCRdb retains in-frame clones only, with some absent. The table lists about 200,000 clones, just over 85% of them singletons. The TCR was taken from a middle-aged woman with acute COVID-19. Specimen: PBMCs or T cells enriched from blood (not recorded which).

The chain's CDR3 is CASMKRPGLAGEDGHNEQFF. CDR3 nucleotide sequence: TGCGCCAGCATGAAACGTCCGGGACTAGCGGGAGAAGACGGTCACAATGAGCAGTTCTTC. The chain carries TRBV5-1 and TRBJ2-1, with 14 bases identical to TRBD2. CDR3 size: 20 residues. The V and J ends lost 6 bases and 5 bases, in that order; junction bases with no gene match: 19. Germline CDR1 reads SGHRS; CDR2 reads YFSETQ.